The 5 T cell receptor beta chains listed next were all sequenced from one sample in a study of human T cells and chemical hapten exposure (dated by TCRdb to about 2021). The sample's time point label, decoded: healthy volunteer bleed at 6 weeks. Total RNA was extracted from unfractionated whole blood collected in Tempus Blood RNA tubes. The protocol used for the library was RACE. Sequencing took place on a NextSeq 500. Using fastp at Q25 and MiXCR, TCRdb reprocessed the public reads and kept productive beta chains. Identical CDR3 proteins give one entry, which carries the most common genes and DNA. The sample table records 70,000 to 95,000 distinct CDR3 sequences; approximately 8.1% of these occur just once. The ten largest clonotypes hold 1.5% to 2% of the sample. Sample: whole blood. The receptors here all came from a female donor in good health. Some clones in this sample may be carry-over from other donors' samples.

The table lists this clonotype with a few counts. The rearrangement links TRBV12-3 or TRBV12-4 to TRBJ2-4, with 7 bases identical to TRBD1. V lost 0 bases and J lost 3; bases outside the gene matches: 11. The CDR3 is 18 amino acids. The CDR3, as DNA: TGTGCCAGCAGTTTAGCAGGGGGCGGCGGCCTTGTCAAAAACATTCAGTACTTC. Encoded protein: CASSLAGGGGLVKNIQYF.

This chain uses TRBV14 with TRBJ1-1; no clear D. With 0 bases removed from V and 4 bases from J, the gap between germline ends came to 12 bases. Germline V CDR1 and CDR2: SGHDN, FVKESK. The CDR3 contains 15 residues. CDR3 residues: CASSQDFPVGTEAFF. In nucleotides, the CDR3 is TGTGCCAGCAGCCAAGATTTTCCGGTAGGCACTGAAGCTTTCTTT.

This clonotype was detected a few times. The genes are TRBV20-1 and TRBJ2-1; no reliable D call. This CDR3 region has 15 residues. V was trimmed by 5 bases and J by 9 bases, leaving 23 bases between them. From germline, CDR1 is DFQATT and CDR2 SNEGSKA (reference sequence). The CDR3 region has the DNA TGCAGTGCTGTACCCCCAGGTACCCTACACGGTGAGCAGTTCTTC. It encodes CSAVPPGTLHGEQFF.

This clonotype occurred many times. The chain uses TRBV27 and TRBJ1-1; no firm D call. The CDR3 runs to 14 residues. The germline CDR1 and CDR2 sequences are MNHEY and SMNVEV (reference sequence). V was shortened by 6 bases and J by 4 bases, with 15 bases between the two germline ends. In nucleotides, the CDR3 is TGTGCCAGCAGCCCAGAGAAATGGGGCACTGAAGCTTTCTTT. It codes for CASSPEKWGTEAFF.

In its sample, this clonotype was seen a few times. The chain carries TRBV7-9 and TRBJ1-1, with no clear D. The V gene's germline CDR1 is SEHNR and CDR2 FQNEAQ (reference sequence). Trimming took off 5 bases at V and 5 bases at J, with 12 bases between the two ends. This CDR3 has 13 residues. The CDR3 here is CASSGVVSTEAFF. The CDR3 DNA follows: TGTGCCAGCAGCGGGGTAGTATCGACTGAAGCTTTCTTT.